The present T cell receptor beta chain was sequenced within a study of cytomegalovirus exposure and HLA in healthy donors. Germline loops: CDR1 SGDLS, CDR2 YYNGEE. Trimming cost V 4 bases and J 4 bases, with 14 bases left between them. The length of the CDR3 is 15 residues. PCR used 60 Vbeta primers and 13 Jbeta primers. Sequenced by immunoSEQ multiplex PCR; TCRdb stores in-frame clones only, minus some. The data contain approximately 200,000 clones, about 83% of them singletons. This clonotype was obtained from a girl under 18 in good health and CMV-seronegative. This sequence joins TRBV9 and TRBJ2-2; D is undetermined. Material for sequencing was PBMCs. The CDR3 DNA sequence: TGTGCCAGCAGCCCCCGAGACTTCGGCACCGGGGAGCTGTTTTTT. Amino acids: CASSPRDFGTGELFF.